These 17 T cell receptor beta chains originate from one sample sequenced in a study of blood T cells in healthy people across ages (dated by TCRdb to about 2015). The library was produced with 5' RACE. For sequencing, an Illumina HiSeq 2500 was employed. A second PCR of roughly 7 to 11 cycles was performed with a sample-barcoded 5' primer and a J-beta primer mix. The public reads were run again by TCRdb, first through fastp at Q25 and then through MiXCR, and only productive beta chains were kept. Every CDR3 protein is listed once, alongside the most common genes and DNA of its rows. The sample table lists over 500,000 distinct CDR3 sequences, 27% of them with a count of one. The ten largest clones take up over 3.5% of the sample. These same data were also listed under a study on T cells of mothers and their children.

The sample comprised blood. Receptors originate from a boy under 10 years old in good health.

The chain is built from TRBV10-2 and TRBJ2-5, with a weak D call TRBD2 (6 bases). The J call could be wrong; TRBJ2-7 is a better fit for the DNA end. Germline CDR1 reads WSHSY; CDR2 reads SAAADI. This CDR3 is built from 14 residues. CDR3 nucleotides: TGCGCCAGCAGTGAGTTGCGGGATACTGGCGAGCAGTACTTC. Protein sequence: CASSELRDTGEQYF.

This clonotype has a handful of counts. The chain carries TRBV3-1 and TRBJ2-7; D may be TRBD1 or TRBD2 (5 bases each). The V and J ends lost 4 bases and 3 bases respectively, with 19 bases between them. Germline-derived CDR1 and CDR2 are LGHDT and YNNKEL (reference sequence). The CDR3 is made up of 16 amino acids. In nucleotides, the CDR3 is TGTGCCAGCAGCCTCGGGGAAGGGACCCACCTCTACGAGCAGTACTTC. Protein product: CASSLGEGTHLYEQYF.

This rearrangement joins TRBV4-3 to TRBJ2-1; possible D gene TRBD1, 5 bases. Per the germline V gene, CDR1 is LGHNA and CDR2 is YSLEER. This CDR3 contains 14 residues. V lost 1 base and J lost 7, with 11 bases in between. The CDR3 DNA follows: TGCGCCAGCAGCCAAGTAGGGGTGGAGAATGAGCAGTTCTTC. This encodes CASSQVGVENEQFF.

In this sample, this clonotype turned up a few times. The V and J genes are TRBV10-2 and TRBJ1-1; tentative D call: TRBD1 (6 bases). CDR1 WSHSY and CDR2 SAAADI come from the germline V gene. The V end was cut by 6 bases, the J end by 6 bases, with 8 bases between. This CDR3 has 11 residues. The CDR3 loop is CASRQGPEAFF. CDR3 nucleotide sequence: TGCGCCAGCAGGCAGGGGCCTGAAGCTTTCTTT.

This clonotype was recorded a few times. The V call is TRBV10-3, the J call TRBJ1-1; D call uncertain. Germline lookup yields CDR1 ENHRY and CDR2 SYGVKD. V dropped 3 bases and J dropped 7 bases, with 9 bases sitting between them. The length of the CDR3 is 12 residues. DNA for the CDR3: TGTGCCATCAGTGATTCGGAGAGTGAAGCTTTCTTT. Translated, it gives CAISDSESEAFF.

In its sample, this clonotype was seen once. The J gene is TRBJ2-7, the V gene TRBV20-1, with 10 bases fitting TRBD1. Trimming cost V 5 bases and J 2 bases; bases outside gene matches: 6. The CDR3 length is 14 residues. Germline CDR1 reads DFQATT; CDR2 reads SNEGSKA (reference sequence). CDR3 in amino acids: CSALIGTGAYEQYF. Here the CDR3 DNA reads TGCAGTGCTTTAATTGGGACAGGGGCCTACGAGCAGTACTTC.

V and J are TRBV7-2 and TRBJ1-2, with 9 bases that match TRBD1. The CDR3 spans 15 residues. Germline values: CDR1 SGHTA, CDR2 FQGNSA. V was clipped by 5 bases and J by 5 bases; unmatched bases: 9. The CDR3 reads CASSPTGGEVYGYTF. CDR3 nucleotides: TGTGCCAGCAGCCCGACAGGGGGTGAAGTGTATGGCTACACCTTC.

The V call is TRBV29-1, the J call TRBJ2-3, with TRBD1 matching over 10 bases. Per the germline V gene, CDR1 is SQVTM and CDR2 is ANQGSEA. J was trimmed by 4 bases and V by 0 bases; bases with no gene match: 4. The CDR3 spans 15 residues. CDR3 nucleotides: TGCAGCGTTGAAGAGTGGGACAGGGGCGCAGATACGCAGTATTTT. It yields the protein CSVEEWDRGADTQYF.

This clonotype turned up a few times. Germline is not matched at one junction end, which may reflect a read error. CDR3 region: CASSQAGNPQETQYF. In DNA, the CDR3 is TGTGCCAGCAGCCAAGCCGGGAACCCCCAAGAGACCCAGTACTTT. This chain links TRBV7-2 with TRBJ2-5; D might be TRBD2 (5 bases). This CDR3 has 15 amino acids. Germline V gene lookup returns CDR1 SGHTA and CDR2 FQGNSA.

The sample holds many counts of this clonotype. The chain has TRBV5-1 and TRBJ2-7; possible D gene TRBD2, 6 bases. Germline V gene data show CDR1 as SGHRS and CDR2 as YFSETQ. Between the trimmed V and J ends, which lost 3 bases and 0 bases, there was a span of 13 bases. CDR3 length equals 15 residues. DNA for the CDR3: TGCGCCAGCAGCTCACCTGACGGGAGCTCCTACGAGCAGTACTTC. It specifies CASSSPDGSSYEQYF.

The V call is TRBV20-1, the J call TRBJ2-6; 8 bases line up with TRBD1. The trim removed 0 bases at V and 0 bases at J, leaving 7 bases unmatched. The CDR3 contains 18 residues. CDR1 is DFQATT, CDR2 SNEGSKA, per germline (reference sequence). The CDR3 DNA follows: TGCAGTGCTAGAGATCCCGGGACAGGACCCTCTGGGGCCAACGTCCTGACTTTC. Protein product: CSARDPGTGPSGANVLTF.

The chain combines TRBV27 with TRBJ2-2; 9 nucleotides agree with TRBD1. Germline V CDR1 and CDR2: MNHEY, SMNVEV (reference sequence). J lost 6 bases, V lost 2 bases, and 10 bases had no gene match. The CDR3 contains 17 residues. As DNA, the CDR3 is TGTGCCAGCAGTTTACGCCCGGGACAGGGAGGGCCCGGGGAGCTGTTTTTT. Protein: CASSLRPGQGGPGELFF.

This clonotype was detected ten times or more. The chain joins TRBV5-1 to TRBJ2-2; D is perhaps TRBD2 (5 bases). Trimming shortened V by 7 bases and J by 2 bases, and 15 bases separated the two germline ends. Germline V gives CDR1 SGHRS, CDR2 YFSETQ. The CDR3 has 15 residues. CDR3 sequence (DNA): TGCGCCAGCTCCCGGGGTGCCTTAAACACCGGGGAGCTGTTTTTT. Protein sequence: CASSRGALNTGELFF.

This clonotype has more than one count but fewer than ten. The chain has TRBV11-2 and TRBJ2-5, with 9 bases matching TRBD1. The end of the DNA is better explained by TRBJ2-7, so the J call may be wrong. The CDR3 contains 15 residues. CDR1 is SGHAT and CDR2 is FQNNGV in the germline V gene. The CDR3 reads CASSLGGTGSYEQYF. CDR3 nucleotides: TGTGCCAGCAGCTTAGGGGGGACAGGGTCCTACGAGCAGTACTTC.

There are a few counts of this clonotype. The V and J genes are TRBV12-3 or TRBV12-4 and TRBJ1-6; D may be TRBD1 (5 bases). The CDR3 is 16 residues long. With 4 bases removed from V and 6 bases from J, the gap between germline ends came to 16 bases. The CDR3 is CASSSHAGAGNSPLHF. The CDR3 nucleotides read TGTGCCAGCAGTTCCCACGCCGGGGCGGGTAATTCACCCCTCCACTTT.

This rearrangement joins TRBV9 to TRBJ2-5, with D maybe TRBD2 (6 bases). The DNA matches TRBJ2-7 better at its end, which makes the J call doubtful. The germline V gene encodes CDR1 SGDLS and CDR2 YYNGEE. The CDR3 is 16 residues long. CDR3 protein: CASSVSPQREFHEQYF. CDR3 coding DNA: TGTGCCAGCAGCGTATCCCCTCAACGGGAGTTCCACGAGCAGTACTTC.

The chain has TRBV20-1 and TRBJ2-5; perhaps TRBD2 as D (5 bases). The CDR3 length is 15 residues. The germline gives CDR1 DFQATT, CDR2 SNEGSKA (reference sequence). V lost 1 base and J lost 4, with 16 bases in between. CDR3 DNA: TGCAGTGCTAGAGGTCCGCTCGGGGTGGGAGAGACCCAGTACTTC. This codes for CSARGPLGVGETQYF.